This T cell receptor (beta chain) came from a study of blood T cells in healthy people across ages. PCR was performed a second time for about 6 to 12 cycles using a sample-barcoded 5' primer and a J-beta primer mix. TCRdb reprocessed the 5' RACE reads with MiXCR, giving one entry per CDR3 protein. The sample lists hundreds of thousands of distinct CDR3 sequences, more than 20% seen once, with 9% to 9.5% in the top ten. This clonotype was detected a few times. Germline values: CDR1 DFQATT, CDR2 SNEGSKA (reference sequence). The length of the CDR3 is 14 residues. These data were likewise used in another study, on T cells of mothers and their children.

Sequencing used blood. The V gene is TRBV20-1, the J gene TRBJ2-5; 8 positions match TRBD2. The DNA end is more similar to TRBJ2-7, so the J call may be wrong. This clonotype originated in a boy younger than 18 in good health. The CDR3 region has the DNA TGCAGTGCTACACTAGCGGCCGCCTCCTACGAGCAGTACTTC. Translation gives CSATLAAASYEQYF.